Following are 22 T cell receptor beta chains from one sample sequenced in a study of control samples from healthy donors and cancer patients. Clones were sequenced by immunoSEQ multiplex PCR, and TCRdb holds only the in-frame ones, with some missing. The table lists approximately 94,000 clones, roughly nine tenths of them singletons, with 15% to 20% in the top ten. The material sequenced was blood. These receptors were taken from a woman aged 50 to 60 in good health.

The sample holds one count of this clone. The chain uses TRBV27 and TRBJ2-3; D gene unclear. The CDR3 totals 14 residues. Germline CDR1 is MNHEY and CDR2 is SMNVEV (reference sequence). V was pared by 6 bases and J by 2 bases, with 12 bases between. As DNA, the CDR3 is TGTGCCAGCAGCAGCTCCCAGAACACAGATACGCAGTATTTT. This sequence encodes CASSSSQNTDTQYF.

The CDR3, as DNA: TGTGCCAGCAAAGGAGCAGGGCAGGTCTATGGCTACACCTTC. This gives the protein CASKGAGQVYGYTF. V gene TRBV7-8 combines with J gene TRBJ1-2; D possibly corresponds to TRBD1 (5 bases). Trimming took 7 bases from V and 4 from J, leaving 16 bases between them. Germline V lookup: CDR1 SGHVS, CDR2 FQNEAQ. There are 14 residues in the CDR3. The full variable domain, its missing parts supplied by reference TRBV7-8 and TRBJ1-2, is GAGVSQSPRYKVAKRGQDVALRCDPISGHVSLFWYQQALGQGPEFLTYFQNEAQLDKSGLPSDRFFAERPEGSVSTLKIQRTQQEDSAVYLCASKGAGQVYGYTFGSGTRLTVV.

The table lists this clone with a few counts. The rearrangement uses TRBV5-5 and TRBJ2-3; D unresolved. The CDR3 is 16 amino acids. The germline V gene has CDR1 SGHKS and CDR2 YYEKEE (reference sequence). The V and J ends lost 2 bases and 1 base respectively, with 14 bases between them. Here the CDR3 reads CASSLTLGRGTDTQYF. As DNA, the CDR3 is TGTGCCAGCAGCTTAACGTTGGGTCGGGGCACAGATACGCAGTATTTT.

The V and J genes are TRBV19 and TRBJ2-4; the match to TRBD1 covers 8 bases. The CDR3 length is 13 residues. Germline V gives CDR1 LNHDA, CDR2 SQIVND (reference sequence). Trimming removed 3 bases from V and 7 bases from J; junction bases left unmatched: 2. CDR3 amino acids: CASSMGQANIQYF. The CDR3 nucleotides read TGTGCCAGTAGTATGGGACAGGCCAACATTCAGTACTTC.

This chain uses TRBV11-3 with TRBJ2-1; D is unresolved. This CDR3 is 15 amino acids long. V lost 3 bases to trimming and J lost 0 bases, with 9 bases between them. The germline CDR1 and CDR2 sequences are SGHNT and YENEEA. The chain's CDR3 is CASSFRRSSYNEQFF. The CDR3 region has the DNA TGTGCCAGCAGCTTTCGCCGGAGCTCCTACAATGAGCAGTTCTTC. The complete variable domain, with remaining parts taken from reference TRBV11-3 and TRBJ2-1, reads EAGVVQSPRYKIIEKKQPVAFWCNPISGHNTLYWYLQNLGQGPELLIRYENEEAVDDSQLPKDRFSAERLKGVDSTLKIQPAELGDSAVYLCASSFRRSSYNEQFFGPGTRLTVL.

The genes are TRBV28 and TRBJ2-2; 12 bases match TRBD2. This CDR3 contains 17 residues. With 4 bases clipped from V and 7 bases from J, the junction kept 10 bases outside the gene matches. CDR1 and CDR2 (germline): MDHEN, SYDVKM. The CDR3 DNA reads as TGTGCCAGCAGTTCTAGCGGGGGGGTGTCCAGGAACGGGGAGCTGTTTTTT. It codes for CASSSSGGVSRNGELFF.

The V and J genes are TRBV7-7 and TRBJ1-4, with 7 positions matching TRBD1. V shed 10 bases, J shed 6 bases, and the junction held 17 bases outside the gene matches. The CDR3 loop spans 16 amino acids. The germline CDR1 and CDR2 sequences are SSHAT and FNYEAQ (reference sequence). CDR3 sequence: CATSKTRGTAYEKLFF. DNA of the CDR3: TGTGCCACCTCCAAAACGCGCGGGACAGCGTATGAAAAACTGTTTTTT. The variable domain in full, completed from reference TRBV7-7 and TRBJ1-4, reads GAGVSQSPRYKVTKRGQDVTLRCDPISSHATLYWYQQALGQGPEFLTYFNYEAQPDKSGLPSDRFSAERPEGSISTLTIQRTEQRDSAMYRCATSKTRGTAYEKLFFGSGTQLSVL.

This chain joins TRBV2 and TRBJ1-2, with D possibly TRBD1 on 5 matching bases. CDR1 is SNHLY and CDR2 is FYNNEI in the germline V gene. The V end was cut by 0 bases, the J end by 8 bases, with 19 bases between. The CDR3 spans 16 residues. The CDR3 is CASSEALRGRGGGYTF. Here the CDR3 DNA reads TGTGCCAGCAGTGAAGCGCTTCGGGGGAGGGGCGGCGGCTACACCTTC.

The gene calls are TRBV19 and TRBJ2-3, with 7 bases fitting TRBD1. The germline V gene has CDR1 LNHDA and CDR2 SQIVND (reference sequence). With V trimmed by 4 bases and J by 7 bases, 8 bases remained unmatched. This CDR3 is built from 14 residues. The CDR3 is CASSNPTGMHTQYF. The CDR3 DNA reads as TGTGCCAGTAGTAACCCGACAGGGATGCATACGCAGTATTTT.

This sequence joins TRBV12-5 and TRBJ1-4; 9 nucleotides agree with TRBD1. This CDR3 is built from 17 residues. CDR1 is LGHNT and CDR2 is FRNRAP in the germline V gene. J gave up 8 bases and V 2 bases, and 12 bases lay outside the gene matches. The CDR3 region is CASGLWRSQGAKEKLFF. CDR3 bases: TGTGCTAGTGGTTTGTGGAGATCACAGGGGGCAAAGGAAAAACTGTTTTTT. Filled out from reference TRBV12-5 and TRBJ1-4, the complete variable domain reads DARVTQTPRHKVTEMGQEVTMRCQPILGHNTVFWYRQTMMQGLELLAYFRNRAPLDDSGMPKDRFSAEMPDATLATLKIQPSEPRDSAVYFCASGLWRSQGAKEKLFFGSGTQLSVL.

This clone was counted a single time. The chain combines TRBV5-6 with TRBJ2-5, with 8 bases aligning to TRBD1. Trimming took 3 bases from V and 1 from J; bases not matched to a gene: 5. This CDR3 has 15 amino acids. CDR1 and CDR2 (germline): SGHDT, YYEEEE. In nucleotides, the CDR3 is TGTGCCAGCAGCTGGGGACAGGTAACCCAAGAGACCCAGTACTTC. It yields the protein CASSWGQVTQETQYF.

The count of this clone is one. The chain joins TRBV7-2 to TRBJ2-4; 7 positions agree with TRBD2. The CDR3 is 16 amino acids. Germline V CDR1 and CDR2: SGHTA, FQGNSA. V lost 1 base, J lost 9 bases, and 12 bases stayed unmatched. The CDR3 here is CASSLEAGSVRGIQYF. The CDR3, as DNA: TGTGCCAGCAGCTTAGAAGCGGGATCGGTTCGAGGCATTCAGTACTTC.

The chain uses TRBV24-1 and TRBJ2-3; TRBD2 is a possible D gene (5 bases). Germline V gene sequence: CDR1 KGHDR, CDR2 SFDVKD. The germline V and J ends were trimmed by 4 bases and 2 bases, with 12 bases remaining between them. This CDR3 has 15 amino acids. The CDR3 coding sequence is TGTGCCACCAGTGACCCGGGGAGCCCCACAGATACGCAGTATTTT. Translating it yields CATSDPGSPTDTQYF.

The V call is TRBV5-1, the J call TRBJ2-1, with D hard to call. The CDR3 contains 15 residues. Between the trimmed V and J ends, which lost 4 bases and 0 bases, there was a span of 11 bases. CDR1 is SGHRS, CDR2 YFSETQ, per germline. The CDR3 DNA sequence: TGCGCCAGCAGCATCGTCCCGGGCTCCTACAATGAGCAGTTCTTC. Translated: CASSIVPGSYNEQFF.

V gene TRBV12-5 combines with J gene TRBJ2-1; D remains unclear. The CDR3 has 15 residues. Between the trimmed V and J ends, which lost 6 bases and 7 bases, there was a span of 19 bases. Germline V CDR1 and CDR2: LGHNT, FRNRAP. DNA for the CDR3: TGTGCTAGTGGCCTGGCGAACCGCTTAGGGAATGAGCAGTTCTTC. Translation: CASGLANRLGNEQFF.

The CDR3, as DNA: TGTGCCAGCAGCCATACCGGGACACAGGAATGGGGGGTTTACGAGCAGTACGTC. It encodes CASSHTGTQEWGVYEQYV. The chain carries TRBV25-1 and TRBJ2-7, with D possibly called TRBD1 or TRBD2 (6 bases each). CDR1 is MGHDK, CDR2 SYGVNS, per germline. The CDR3 sequence is 18 residues long. V dropped 6 bases and J dropped 4 bases, with 28 bases sitting between them.

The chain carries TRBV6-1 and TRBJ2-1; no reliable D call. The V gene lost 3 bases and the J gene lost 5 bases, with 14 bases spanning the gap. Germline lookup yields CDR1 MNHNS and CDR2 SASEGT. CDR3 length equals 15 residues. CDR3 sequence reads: CASSDPGRKNNEQFF. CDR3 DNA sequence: TGTGCCAGCAGTGACCCGGGCCGGAAAAACAATGAGCAGTTCTTC.

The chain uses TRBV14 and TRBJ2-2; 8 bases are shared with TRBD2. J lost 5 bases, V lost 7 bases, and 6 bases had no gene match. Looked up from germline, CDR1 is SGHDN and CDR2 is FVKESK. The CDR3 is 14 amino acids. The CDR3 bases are TGTGCCAGCAACAACCCGGGGGGGACCGGGGAGCTGTTTTTT. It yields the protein CASNNPGGTGELFF.

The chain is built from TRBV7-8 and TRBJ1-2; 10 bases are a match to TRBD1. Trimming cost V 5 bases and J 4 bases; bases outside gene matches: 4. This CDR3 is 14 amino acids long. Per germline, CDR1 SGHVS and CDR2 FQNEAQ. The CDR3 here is CASSRDRGGYGYTF. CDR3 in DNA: TGTGCCAGCAGCAGGGACAGGGGTGGCTATGGCTACACCTTC.

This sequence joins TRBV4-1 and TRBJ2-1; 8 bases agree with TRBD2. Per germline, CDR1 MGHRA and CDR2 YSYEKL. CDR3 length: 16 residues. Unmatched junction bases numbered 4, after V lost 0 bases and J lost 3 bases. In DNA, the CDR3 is TGCGCCAGCAGCCAAGAGGGACTAGGGAACTACAATGAGCAGTTCTTC. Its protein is CASSQEGLGNYNEQFF.

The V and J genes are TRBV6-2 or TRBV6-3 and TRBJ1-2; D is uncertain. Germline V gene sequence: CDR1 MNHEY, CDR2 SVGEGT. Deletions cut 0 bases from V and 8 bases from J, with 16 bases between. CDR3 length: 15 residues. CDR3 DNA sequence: TGTGCCAGCAGTTACTCGAACCGGGAAACTACCGGCTACACCTTC. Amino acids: CASSYSNRETTGYTF.

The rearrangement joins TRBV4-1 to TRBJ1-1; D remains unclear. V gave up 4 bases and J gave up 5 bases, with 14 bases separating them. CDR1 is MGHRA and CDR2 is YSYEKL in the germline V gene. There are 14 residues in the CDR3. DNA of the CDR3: TGCGCCAGCAGCCTCCGTGGGGTAACTACTGAAGCTTTCTTT. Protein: CASSLRGVTTEAFF.